This T cell receptor (beta chain) was sequenced for a study of T cell clusters in autoimmune cytopenias. This clonotype is deemed large by its frequency. Its antigen is not known. TRB was amplified from about 250 ng of peripheral blood genomic DNA per sample. Untreated chronic lymphocytic leukemia controls without autoimmune cytopenia had mean and median ages of approximately 65 and 57 years. Findings and limits, study-wide: TRB repertoire shifts in secondary cytopenia and chronic lymphocytic leukemia mostly reflected lymphoma, not autoimmunity.

TRB rearrangements were amplified by touch-down multiplex PCR with mixed TRB-A/B primers. One entry per CDR3 protein, without DNA, is what TCRdb gives after re-calling the multiplex PCR reads. The sample has hundreds of distinct CDR3 sequences. The sample was also reused in another study, on T cell repertoires in aging, cancer and after chemotherapy.

Sequencing was performed on peripheral blood. This clonotype was obtained from a human donor with chronic lymphocytic leukemia.

The CDR3 is CAWSQGQGNYGYTF. This chain connects TRBV30 to TRBJ1-2; TCRdb's D call of TRBD1 is untestable without DNA. Looked up from germline, CDR1 is GTSNPN and CDR2 is SVGIG (reference sequence). The CDR3 spans 14 residues.